Listed here are 3 T cell receptor beta chains from one sample, sequenced in a study of cytomegalovirus exposure and HLA in healthy donors. Use of 60 Vbeta and 13 Jbeta primers characterized the PCR. Sequencing used immunoSEQ multiplex PCR; TCRdb keeps in-frame clones, though not all of them. The sample holds approximately 140,000 clones, under 90% seen once. Sequenced material: PBMCs. These receptors came from a woman in her thirties or forties in good health and CMV-seronegative.

The chain is built from TRBV21-1 and TRBJ1-2; the D segment call TRBD1 is taken from the table without a DNA check. TRBV21-1 is annotated as a pseudogene. The CDR3 is made up of 17 amino acids. CDR3 sequence: CASSKRTGTGPNYGYTF. CDR3 bases: TGTGCCAGCAGCAAAAGAACAGGGACAGGTCCGAACTATGGCTACACCTTC.

V and J are TRBV6-5 and TRBJ1-1, with D maybe TRBD1 (5 bases). Trimming removed 8 bases from V and 6 bases from J, with 19 bases in between. The CDR3 spans 14 residues. Germline CDR1 reads MNHEY; CDR2 reads SVGAGI. CDR3 amino acids: CASSTGGVQAEAFF. CDR3 bases: TGTGCCAGCTCCACGGGGGGGGTACAGGCTGAAGCTTTCTTT.

J is TRBJ2-5 and V is TRBV9, with 9 bases lining up with TRBD2. This CDR3 is built from 16 residues. Unmatched junction bases numbered 9, after V lost 0 bases and J lost 6 bases. The germline V gene encodes CDR1 SGDLS and CDR2 YYNGEE. The CDR3 region is CASSVGAGGPSQTQYF. The CDR3 coding sequence is TGTGCCAGCAGCGTAGGGGCGGGAGGGCCTTCCCAGACCCAGTACTTC.